This TCR beta chain is from a study of T cell responses to AZD1222 COVID-19 vaccine (dated by TCRdb to the early 2020s). A note on the overall study: AZD1222 recipients with second doses at about 4 weeks or about 12 weeks were pooled, because spike-specific TCR depth and breadth did not differ between schedules. A total of approximately 250 trial participants underwent TCR sequencing, of whom about 200 had received two doses of AZD1222 and some 25 had received two doses of the MenACWY control vaccine. Trial participants were enrolled by age into subgroups of 18-55, 56-69 and 70-plus years, and approximately 150, 30 and 60 TCR-sequenced participants, respectively, were included in these subgroups. Broader findings and caveats from the paper: Reportedly, almost half of the unique spike-specific TCRs recognized epitopes lying outside the regions that are mutated in the B.1.351 and B.1.1.7 variants. The 56-69-year group was small, and its depth increase did not reach significance, likely because of low power. Conclusions about previously exposed vaccinees were limited because only six or seven AZD1222 recipients were SARS-CoV-2 seropositive at baseline. Because no samples from the day 14 peak response were available, repertoires could be characterized only after the peak T cell response. After two AZD1222 doses, spike-specific TCR breadth and depth were significantly higher than at day 0 and than in MenACWY recipients. Participants were mostly white British, with more females than males. The authors suggested clonal diversity may have been underestimated. The whole spike protein was spanned by vaccine-associated CD4 TCRs, and dominant responses were seen in regions 160-218 and 743-854.

With respect to this clone: Its cognate antigen has yet to be identified. No much larger clone exists at a distance of one base, and base qualities are not known.

Interpreted using the paper, the time point label stands for: baseline before first vaccination. Samples from vaccinated people were obtained from the UK trials COV001 and COV002, which included a single-blind randomized controlled phase 2/3 trial of AZD1222 (ChAdOx1 nCoV-19) in healthy adults. For TCRbeta chain sequencing, PBMC samples from trial participants were taken at day 0 and at day 28 after the second dose. The CDR3 regions of human TCRbeta chains were analyzed by immunosequencing. The original methods were these. TCRs in the repertoires were matched against a reference library of SARS-CoV-2-specific TCRs that had been generated with the MIRA antigen-specificity platform. Breadth meant the fraction of unique TCRs that were SARS-CoV-2-associated, whereas depth meant the fraction of total T cells that were SARS-CoV-2-associated. Each spike-specific TCR was assigned to its reactive spike region and to a CD4 or CD8 class using the MIRA data. Log10-transformed breadth and depth values were compared by one-way ANOVA with Sidak's multiple comparisons tests. TCRdb obtained this table from immuneACCESS and retained in-frame rearrangements with V and J assigned. These tables miss some clones; where compared with another copy, unresolved V genes account for less than half of the shortfall, and the remainder is unexplained. V and J calls and clone size are as listed in that table; D and trimming were resolved from the DNA. Present in this sample are 100,000 to 150,000 clones, about 94% of which were seen just once. The ten largest clones capture 5% to 5.5% of the sample.

CDR3 length: 12 amino acids, cysteine to phenylalanine. The sequence is cut down to CDR3 DNA, 36 bases in frame from base 1. V drops 0 bases and J drops 7 bases, leaving 4 bases in between. As encoded in the germline V gene, CDR1 is MNHEY while CDR2 is SVGAGI. This specimen was peripheral blood, taken on day 0 of AZD1222 vaccination. The chain is assembled from TRBV6-5 and TRBJ2-1; no D segment can be confidently identified. This receptor was obtained from an adult in good health. This receptor carries the CDR3 CASSYSPNEQFF. The sequenced DNA: TGTGCCAGCAGTTACTCCCCGAATGAGCAGTTCTTC.